The 29 T cell receptor beta chains below all came from one sample that was sequenced in a study of blood T cell repertoires in COVID-19. Repertoires were generated with immunoSEQ multiplex PCR, while TCRdb's copy carries only in-frame clones and drops some. This table holds roughly 110,000 clones, over 80% found once. Specimen: peripheral blood. The receptors were gathered from a woman aged 70 to 79 with acute or convalescent COVID-19.

The chain couples TRBV19 to TRBJ1-5; 10 positions match TRBD1. The length of the CDR3 is 17 residues. V was clipped by 5 bases and J by 0 bases; unmatched bases: 7. CDR1 LNHDA and CDR2 SQIVND come from the germline V gene (reference sequence). The CDR3: CASSLATGGYSNQPQHF. CDR3 sequence (DNA): TGTGCCAGTAGTTTGGCGACAGGGGGCTATAGCAATCAGCCCCAGCATTTT. The full variable domain, rest sourced from reference TRBV19 and TRBJ1-5, is DGGITQSPKYLFRKEGQNVTLSCEQNLNHDAMYWYRQDPGQGLRLIYYSQIVNDFQKGDIAEGYSVSREKKESFPLTVTSAQKNPTAFYLCASSLATGGYSNQPQHFGDGTRLSIL.

V and J are TRBV10-2 and TRBJ2-4; TRBD2 matches at 14 bases. Germline CDR1 reads WSHSY; CDR2 reads SAAADI. V lost 8 bases, J lost 8 bases, and 14 bases stayed unmatched. The CDR3 length is 17 residues. In DNA form, the CDR3 reads TGCGCCAGCGCTGTGGCCGGGACTAGCGGGAGTGTACACATTCAGTACTTC. This sequence encodes CASAVAGTSGSVHIQYF.

The gene calls are TRBV27 and TRBJ1-1; TRBD1 agrees at 10 bases. V was clipped by 4 bases and J by 3 bases; unmatched bases: 5. Germline V lookup: CDR1 MNHEY, CDR2 SMNVEV (reference sequence). This CDR3 is 15 amino acids long. CDR3 amino acids: CASSSRTGGYTEAFF. The CDR3 nucleotides read TGTGCCAGCAGTTCTCGGACAGGGGGTTACACTGAAGCTTTCTTT.

CDR3 sequence (DNA): TGTGCCAGCAGCCCTCTACAGATTCGCACCGGGGAGCTGTTTTTT. This codes for CASSPLQIRTGELFF. The chain recombines TRBV9 with TRBJ2-2; no reliable D call. Germline values: CDR1 SGDLS, CDR2 YYNGEE. The CDR3 is 15 amino acids. The germline V and J ends were trimmed by 4 bases and 4 bases, with 14 bases remaining between them.

The CDR3 loop is CASSLWGTGQDTEAFF. CDR3 in DNA: TGTGCCAGCAGCTTATGGGGAACAGGGCAGGACACTGAAGCTTTCTTT. The genes are TRBV7-3 and TRBJ1-1; TRBD1 is a possible D gene (6 bases). In germline, CDR1 is SGHTA, CDR2 FQGTGA. This CDR3 contains 16 residues. V dropped 2 bases and J dropped 3 bases, with 16 bases sitting between them.

This sequence joins TRBV2 and TRBJ1-5; D uncertain. V was clipped by 3 bases and J by 1 base, with 4 bases between them. CDR1 is SNHLY, CDR2 FYNNEI, per germline. This CDR3 is 13 amino acids long. The CDR3, as DNA: TGTGCCAGCAGTGACGGGAGCAATCAGCCCCAGCATTTT. This encodes CASSDGSNQPQHF.

This chain joins TRBV7-2 and TRBJ1-4, with TRBD1 matching 8 bases. Germline V CDR1 and CDR2: SGHTA, FQGNSA. J was trimmed by 8 bases and V by 5 bases; bases with no gene match: 7. CDR3 length equals 14 residues. CDR3 protein: CASSPGQGGEKLFF. The CDR3 DNA is TGTGCCAGCAGCCCTGGACAGGGCGGGGAAAAACTGTTTTTT.

This clone has a handful of counts. The chain couples TRBV20-1 to TRBJ1-4; D is undetermined. V was clipped by 3 bases and J by 0 bases, with 14 bases between them. The CDR3 has 16 residues. From germline, CDR1 is DFQATT and CDR2 SNEGSKA (reference sequence). CDR3 sequence (DNA): TGCAGTGCTAGTATGGCAGTCACCGCAACTAATGAAAAACTGTTTTTT. Its translation: CSASMAVTATNEKLFF.

The chain links TRBV19 to TRBJ2-1; tentatively, D is TRBD1 (5 bases). Trimming cost V 6 bases and J 4 bases, with 16 bases left between them. The germline CDR1 and CDR2 sequences are LNHDA and SQIVND (reference sequence). This CDR3 has 15 amino acids. CDR3 sequence: CASRPAAGRYNEQFF. The CDR3, as DNA: TGTGCCAGTAGACCCGCGGCAGGGCGTTACAATGAGCAGTTCTTC.

The V and J genes are TRBV7-8 and TRBJ1-2, with 9 bases matching TRBD1. CDR1 and CDR2 (germline): SGHVS, FQNEAQ. This CDR3 spans 13 amino acids. Trimming removed 4 bases from V and 8 bases from J; junction bases left unmatched: 5. The CDR3 here is CASSSGQGRGYTF. CDR3 nucleotides: TGTGCCAGCAGCTCGGGACAGGGCAGAGGCTACACCTTC. Full variable domain (outside the CDR3, taken from reference TRBV7-8 and TRBJ1-2): GAGVSQSPRYKVAKRGQDVALRCDPISGHVSLFWYQQALGQGPEFLTYFQNEAQLDKSGLPSDRFFAERPEGSVSTLKIQRTQQEDSAVYLCASSSGQGRGYTFGSGTRLTVV.

V and J are TRBV19 and TRBJ1-1; 8 bases line up with TRBD1. CDR3 length equals 14 residues. Unmatched junction bases numbered 3, after V lost 1 base and J lost 5 bases. Germline V CDR1 and CDR2: LNHDA, SQIVND (reference sequence). CDR3 residues: CASSIVGTGTEAFF. CDR3 bases: TGTGCCAGTAGTATAGTGGGGACAGGAACTGAAGCTTTCTTT.

The V gene is TRBV5-6, the J gene TRBJ1-1; 9 nucleotides line up with TRBD1. This CDR3 comprises 16 residues. Germline V gene sequence: CDR1 SGHDT, CDR2 YYEEEE. Unmatched junction bases numbered 7, after V lost 4 bases and J lost 0 bases. CDR3 bases: TGTGCCAGCAGCCCGGGGACAGGGTCCATGAACACTGAAGCTTTCTTT. Translated: CASSPGTGSMNTEAFF.

The gene calls are TRBV11-2 and TRBJ2-7, with D perhaps matching TRBD2 (5 bases). V lost 3 bases and J 0 bases, leaving 12 bases between the germline ends. The germline V gene encodes CDR1 SGHAT and CDR2 FQNNGV. The CDR3 consists of 15 residues. The CDR3 region has the DNA TGTGCCAGCAGCTTCCTCGGGGTTAGCTCCTACGAGCAGTACTTC. Translating gives CASSFLGVSSYEQYF. The full variable domain, with the rest looked up from reference TRBV11-2 and TRBJ2-7, is EAGVAQSPRYKIIEKRQSVAFWCNPISGHATLYWYQQILGQGPKLLIQFQNNGVVDDSQLPKDRFSAERLKGVDSTLKIQPAKLEDSAVYLCASSFLGVSSYEQYFGPGTRLTVT.

On this clone itself: The same CDR3 is also encoded by other DNA sequences in this sample. J is TRBJ1-1 and V is TRBV20-1; D not resolved. V was cut by 2 bases and J by 1 base, with 2 bases left in between. Germline V gene sequence: CDR1 DFQATT, CDR2 SNEGSKA (reference sequence). The CDR3 extends over 11 amino acids. CDR3 bases: TGCAGTGCTAGACAGAACACTGAAGCTTTCTTT. This sequence encodes CSARQNTEAFF.

The chain joins TRBV28 to TRBJ1-2; D might be TRBD1 (6 bases). This CDR3 region has 15 residues. V dropped 6 bases and J dropped 4 bases, with 18 bases sitting between them. Germline V gene lookup returns CDR1 MDHEN and CDR2 SYDVKM. The chain's CDR3 is CASRPITGSRYGYTF. The CDR3 nucleotides read TGTGCCAGCAGACCCATTACAGGGTCTCGCTATGGCTACACCTTC.

This clone was seen more than once but under ten times. The chain uses TRBV27 and TRBJ2-1; 7 bases agree with TRBD2. Germline V gene sequence: CDR1 MNHEY, CDR2 SMNVEV (reference sequence). Losses at the gene ends were 6 bases for V and 1 base for J; bases not matched to a gene: 6. The CDR3 is 15 residues long. The CDR3 sequence: CASSSFSGSYNEQFF. CDR3 DNA sequence: TGTGCCAGCAGCTCATTTAGCGGGTCCTACAATGAGCAGTTCTTC.

The J gene is TRBJ1-2, the V gene TRBV2, with 9 bases that match TRBD1. Trimming cost V 5 bases and J 3 bases; bases outside gene matches: 7. Germline CDR1 reads SNHLY; CDR2 reads FYNNEI. This CDR3 is built from 15 residues. The CDR3: CASSPTGGVDYGYTF. The CDR3 nucleotides read TGTGCCAGCAGTCCGACAGGGGGTGTCGACTATGGCTACACCTTC.

J is TRBJ1-1 and V is TRBV18, with D possibly being TRBD1 (6 bases). Trimming cost V 4 bases and J 1 base, with 13 bases left between them. The germline V gene has CDR1 KGHSH and CDR2 LQKENI. This CDR3 is built from 15 residues. The CDR3 protein is CASSLLGQKNTEAFF. The CDR3 nucleotides read TGTGCCAGCTCACTCCTTGGACAGAAGAACACTGAAGCTTTCTTT.

CDR3 in amino acids: CASSEISTTEQFF. The CDR3 DNA follows: TGTGCCAGCAGTGAAATATCAACAACTGAGCAGTTCTTC. This chain links TRBV6-1 with TRBJ2-1; D is unresolved. V shed 2 bases and J shed 9 bases, with 11 bases lying between them. CDR1 and CDR2 (germline): MNHNS, SASEGT. CDR3 size: 13 residues.

The V call is TRBV29-1, the J call TRBJ2-3; TRBD2 agrees at 7 bases. Per the germline V gene, CDR1 is SQVTM and CDR2 is ANQGSEA. The J segment lost 6 bases and the V segment lost 7 bases, leaving 4 bases of the junction unmatched. This CDR3 comprises 11 residues. The CDR3 region is CSAFSGDTQYF. CDR3 sequence (DNA): TGCAGCGCCTTTAGCGGGGATACGCAGTATTTT.

This clone is a singleton in its sample. The chain links TRBV6-6 to TRBJ1-5; D is undetermined. With 7 bases removed from V and 4 bases from J, the gap between germline ends came to 11 bases. From germline, CDR1 is MNHNY and CDR2 SVGAGI (reference sequence). This CDR3 has 13 residues. CDR3: CASKYLGNQPQHF. CDR3 sequence (DNA): TGTGCCAGCAAATATCTCGGGAATCAGCCCCAGCATTTT.

J is TRBJ2-5 and V is TRBV19; the match to TRBD1 covers 11 bases. Trimming removed 2 bases from V and 4 bases from J; junction bases left unmatched: 6. Germline V CDR1 and CDR2: LNHDA, SQIVND (reference sequence). This CDR3 spans 16 amino acids. The CDR3, as DNA: TGTGCCAGTAGTATACTGGGACAGGGGGTGGGAGAGACCCAGTACTTC. As protein: CASSILGQGVGETQYF.

J is TRBJ1-4 and V is TRBV5-1; D uncertain. The CDR3 extends over 17 amino acids. Germline loops: CDR1 SGHRS, CDR2 YFSETQ. V was clipped by 4 bases and J by 8 bases, with 24 bases between them. CDR3 in amino acids: CASSPTGGGRLGEKLFF. The CDR3 DNA sequence: TGCGCCAGCAGCCCCACGGGCGGCGGGCGCCTCGGGGAAAAACTGTTTTTT.

The chain joins TRBV10-2 to TRBJ1-2, with 7 bases matching TRBD1. The CDR3 has 15 residues. J lost 8 bases, V lost 3 bases, and 12 bases had no gene match. Germline CDR1 reads WSHSY; CDR2 reads SAAADI. The CDR3 protein is CASSEMTGPLGGYTF. The CDR3 DNA sequence: TGCGCCAGCAGTGAAATGACAGGGCCTTTGGGGGGCTACACCTTC.

The chain carries TRBV28 and TRBJ2-1; TRBD2 is a possible D gene (6 bases). The CDR3 is 14 amino acids. V gave up 5 bases and J gave up 8 bases, with 16 bases separating them. Per the germline V gene, CDR1 is MDHEN and CDR2 is SYDVKM. The CDR3 spells CASSLGTARHEQFF. In DNA form, the CDR3 reads TGTGCCAGCAGTCTCGGGACTGCCAGGCATGAGCAGTTCTTC.

The sample holds a few counts of this clone. The CDR3 region has the DNA TGCGCCAGCAGCTTAGGGGGGGCAGGTACTGAAGCTTTCTTT. Amino acids: CASSLGGAGTEAFF. The V call is TRBV5-1, the J call TRBJ1-1; tentatively, D is TRBD1 (6 bases). Trimming pared 2 bases from V and 5 bases from J, leaving 13 bases between. This CDR3 is built from 14 residues. Germline V lookup: CDR1 SGHRS, CDR2 YFSETQ.

The chain couples TRBV7-7 to TRBJ2-5; the D gene is possibly TRBD1 (6 bases). This CDR3 region has 14 residues. Per the germline V gene, CDR1 is SSHAT and CDR2 is FNYEAQ (reference sequence). Trimming shortened V by 5 bases and J by 2 bases, and 12 bases separated the two germline ends. CDR3 coding DNA: TGTGCCAGCAGCCTACGACAGGAGCAAGAGACCCAGTACTTC. Translated, it gives CASSLRQEQETQYF. Variable domain in full (rest from reference TRBV7-7 and TRBJ2-5): GAGVSQSPRYKVTKRGQDVTLRCDPISSHATLYWYQQALGQGPEFLTYFNYEAQPDKSGLPSDRFSAERPEGSISTLTIQRTEQRDSAMYRCASSLRQEQETQYFGPGTRLLVL.

The gene calls are TRBV3-1 (or the pseudogene TRBV3-2) and TRBJ1-2; D is ambiguous. The V gene lost 3 bases and the J gene lost 8 bases, with 13 bases spanning the gap. CDR1 and CDR2 from the germline V gene are LGHDT and YNNKEL (reference sequence). The CDR3 length is 13 residues. This CDR3 reads CASSHDPPGGYTF. The CDR3 region has the DNA TGTGCCAGCAGCCACGACCCTCCAGGAGGCTACACCTTC.

The rearrangement uses TRBV21-1 and TRBJ2-1; the DNA was not used to check the table's D call, TRBD2. TRBV21-1 is classified as a pseudogene. CDR3 length: 18 residues. The CDR3, as DNA: TGTGCCAGCAGCAAAGCGCGCAGACCGAGGGTTCCCTACAATGAGCAGTTCTTC. This encodes CASSKARRPRVPYNEQFF.